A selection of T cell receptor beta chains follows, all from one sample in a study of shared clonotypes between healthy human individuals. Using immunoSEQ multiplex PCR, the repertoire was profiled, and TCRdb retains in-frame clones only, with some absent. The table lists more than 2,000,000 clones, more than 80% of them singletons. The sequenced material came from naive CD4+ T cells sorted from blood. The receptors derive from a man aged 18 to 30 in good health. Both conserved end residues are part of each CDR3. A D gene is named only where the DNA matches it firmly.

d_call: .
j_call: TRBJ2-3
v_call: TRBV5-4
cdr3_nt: TGTGCCAGCAGCTTGGGTCAGGGCCGCACAGATACGCAGTATTTT
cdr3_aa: CASSLGQGRTDTQYF

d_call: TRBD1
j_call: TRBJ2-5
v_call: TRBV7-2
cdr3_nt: TGTGCCAGCAGGTTGACAGGGACAGCAGAGCAGTACTTC
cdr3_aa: CASRLTGTAEQYF

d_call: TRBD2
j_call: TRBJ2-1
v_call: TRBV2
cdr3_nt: TGTGCCAGCAGGACCGGGACTAGCGGTTACAATGAGCAGTTCTTC
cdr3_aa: CASRTGTSGYNEQFF

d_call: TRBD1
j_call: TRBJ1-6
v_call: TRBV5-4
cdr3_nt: TGTGCCAGCAGCTTCGGGACAGGGTTTTCCTATAATTCACCCCTCCACTTT
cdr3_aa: CASSFGTGFSYNSPLHF

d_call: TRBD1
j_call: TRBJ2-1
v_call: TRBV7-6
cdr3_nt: TGTGCCAGCAGTTCGACAGGGGCTGTTGGTGAGCAGTTCTTC
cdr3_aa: CASSSTGAVGEQFF

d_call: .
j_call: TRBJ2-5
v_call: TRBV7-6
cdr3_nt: TGTGCCAGCAGCTTAGCGCGGGTCGGGATACGCGACACCCAGTACTTC
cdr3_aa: CASSLARVGIRDTQYF

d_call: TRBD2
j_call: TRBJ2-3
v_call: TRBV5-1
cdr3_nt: TGCGCCAGCAGCTTGCTGGGAGGGTACACAGATACGCAGTATTTT
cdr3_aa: CASSLLGGYTDTQYF

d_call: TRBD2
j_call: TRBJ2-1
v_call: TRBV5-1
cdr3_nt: TGCGCCAGCAGCTCGGGGTCCTCGACTAGCGGGAGTTTGTTCTTC
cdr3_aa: CASSSGSSTSGSLFF

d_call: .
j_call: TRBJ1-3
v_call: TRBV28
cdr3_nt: TGTGCCAGCAGTTATCGGACACCCTCTGGAAACACCATATATTTT
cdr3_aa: CASSYRTPSGNTIYF

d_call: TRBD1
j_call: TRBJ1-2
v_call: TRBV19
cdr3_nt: TGTGCCAGTAGCCCGGACAGGGCTAGCTATGGCTACACCTTC
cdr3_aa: CASSPDRASYGYTF

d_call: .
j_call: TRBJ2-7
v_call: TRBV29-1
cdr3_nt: TGCAGCGTAGTAGGGAGCTACGAGCAGTACTTC
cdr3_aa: CSVVGSYEQYF

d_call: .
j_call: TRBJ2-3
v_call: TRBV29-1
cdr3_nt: TGCAGCGTTGAAGATGAGGCGGGGCAGGCGGGAGATACGCAGTATTTT
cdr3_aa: CSVEDEAGQAGDTQYF

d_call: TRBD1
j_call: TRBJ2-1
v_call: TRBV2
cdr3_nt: TGTGCCACCAGAAGGGGGCGGTTAAATGAGCAGTTCTTC
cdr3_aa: CATRRGRLNEQFF

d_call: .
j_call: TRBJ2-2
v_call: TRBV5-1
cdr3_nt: TGCGCCAGCAGCTGGACCTTCACCGGGGAGCTGTTTTTT
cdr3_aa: CASSWTFTGELFF

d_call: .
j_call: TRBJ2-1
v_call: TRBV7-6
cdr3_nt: TGTGCCAGCAGCTCGGACAATGAGCAGTTCTTC
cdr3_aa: CASSSDNEQFF

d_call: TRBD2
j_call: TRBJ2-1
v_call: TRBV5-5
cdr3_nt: TGTGCCAGCAGCTGGACTAGCGGTCAAGAGCAGTTCTTC
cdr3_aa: CASSWTSGQEQFF

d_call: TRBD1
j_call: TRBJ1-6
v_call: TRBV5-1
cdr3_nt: TGCGCCAGCAGCTTGGGGCAGGGGGTAAATTCACCCCTCCACTTT
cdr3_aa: CASSLGQGVNSPLHF